The rows below give T cell receptor beta chains drawn from one sample of a study of cytomegalovirus exposure and HLA in healthy donors. The assay was immunoSEQ multiplex PCR, and TCRdb's table has in-frame clones only and misses some. The sample yields more than 100,000 clones, roughly 80% seen once. Sequenced sample: PBMCs. These receptors came from a woman aged 40 to 49 in good health and CMV-seronegative. Each CDR3 is given with its conserved first and last residue. Fields, in order: J gene, V gene, D gene, clone size, CDR3 protein, CDR3 DNA. D genes are given only for firm matches. Size tells how often a clone was seen (once, few, many) or the class of an expanded clone, and some rows leave it out.

j_call: TRBJ2-2; v_call: TRBV19; d_call: -; clone_size: -; cdr3_aa: CASTRGRGRNTGELFF; cdr3_nt: TGTGCCAGTACACGCGGCCGGGGGAGAAACACCGGGGAGCTGTTTTTT
j_call: TRBJ2-3; v_call: TRBV7-2; d_call: TRBD2; clone_size: few; cdr3_aa: CASSFLPSGGRTDTQYF; cdr3_nt: TGTGCCAGCAGCTTCTTACCCTCGGGGGGACGCACAGATACGCAGTATTTT
j_call: TRBJ1-2; v_call: TRBV9; d_call: -; clone_size: -; cdr3_aa: CASSAPTPNGYTF; cdr3_nt: TGTGCCAGCAGCGCCCCCACTCCTAATGGCTACACCTTC
j_call: TRBJ1-1; v_call: TRBV19; d_call: -; clone_size: -; cdr3_aa: CASSMGGGTEAFF; cdr3_nt: TGTGCCAGTAGTATGGGCGGGGGGACTGAAGCTTTCTTT
j_call: TRBJ1-1; v_call: TRBV20-1; d_call: -; clone_size: -; cdr3_aa: CSAPRGTEAFF; cdr3_nt: TGCAGTGCCCCACGGGGTACTGAAGCTTTCTTT
j_call: TRBJ2-7; v_call: TRBV11-3; d_call: -; clone_size: -; cdr3_aa: CASSPRGSGAGAEQYF; cdr3_nt: TGTGCCAGCAGCCCCAGAGGGTCAGGGGCCGGGGCCGAGCAGTACTTC
j_call: TRBJ2-1; v_call: TRBV5-1; d_call: -; clone_size: -; cdr3_aa: CASSLGGVRGANEQFF; cdr3_nt: TGCGCCAGCAGCTTGGGGGGGGTCAGGGGGGCGAATGAGCAGTTCTTC
j_call: TRBJ2-7; v_call: TRBV5-4; d_call: TRBD2; clone_size: -; cdr3_aa: CASSLAGGSREQYF; cdr3_nt: TGTGCCAGCAGCTTAGCGGGGGGTTCGCGCGAGCAGTACTTC
j_call: TRBJ2-2; v_call: TRBV5-4; d_call: TRBD2; clone_size: -; cdr3_aa: CASSLGGLAGNTGELFF; cdr3_nt: TGTGCCAGCAGCTTGGGCGGTCTAGCGGGGAACACCGGGGAGCTGTTTTTT
j_call: TRBJ1-4; v_call: TRBV28; d_call: -; clone_size: -; cdr3_aa: CASRQGVSIVKLFF; cdr3_nt: TGTGCCAGCAGACAGGGAGTGTCCATTGTGAAACTGTTTTTT
j_call: TRBJ1-5; v_call: TRBV18; d_call: TRBD1; clone_size: few; cdr3_aa: CASSQNTRTGDYQHF; cdr3_nt: TGTGCCAGCTCACAGAACACTCGGACAGGGGATTACCAGCATTTT
j_call: TRBJ2-1; v_call: TRBV4-3; d_call: -; clone_size: -; cdr3_aa: CASSQQNTGLEQFF; cdr3_nt: TGCGCCAGCAGCCAACAGAATACAGGTCTTGAGCAGTTCTTC
j_call: TRBJ1-3; v_call: TRBV7-2; d_call: -; clone_size: -; cdr3_aa: CASSSQGTPYSGNTIYF; cdr3_nt: TGTGCCAGCAGCTCTCAAGGGACTCCATACTCTGGAAACACCATATATTTT
j_call: TRBJ2-6; v_call: TRBV4-1; d_call: -; clone_size: few; cdr3_aa: CASSLGGRGRSGANVLTF; cdr3_nt: TGCGCCAGCAGCCTGGGTGGCAGGGGAAGGAGCGGGGCCAACGTCCTGACTTTC
j_call: TRBJ2-7; v_call: TRBV7-2; d_call: -; clone_size: -; cdr3_aa: CASSLEGPTIYEQYF; cdr3_nt: TGTGCCAGCAGCTTAGAGGGGCCCACAATCTACGAGCAGTACTTC
j_call: TRBJ1-5; v_call: TRBV4-1; d_call: -; clone_size: -; cdr3_aa: CASSQARFVGGNQPQHF; cdr3_nt: TGCGCCAGCAGCCAAGCTCGGTTTGTTGGCGGGAATCAGCCCCAGCATTTT
j_call: TRBJ2-5; v_call: TRBV5-1; d_call: TRBD1; clone_size: -; cdr3_aa: CASSIGTGKETQYF; cdr3_nt: TGCGCCAGCAGCATCGGGACAGGGAAGGAGACCCAGTACTTC
j_call: TRBJ1-2; v_call: TRBV7-9; d_call: -; clone_size: few; cdr3_aa: CASSLVAGANYGYTF; cdr3_nt: TGTGCCAGCAGCTTAGTAGCAGGGGCCAACTATGGCTACACCTTC
j_call: TRBJ2-5; v_call: TRBV6-1; d_call: -; clone_size: once; cdr3_aa: CASSEGGSQETQYF; cdr3_nt: TGTGCCAGCAGTGAAGGAGGCAGCCAAGAGACCCAGTACTTC
j_call: TRBJ1-1; v_call: TRBV7-3; d_call: -; clone_size: once; cdr3_aa: CASSLYEDTEAFF; cdr3_nt: TGTGCCAGCAGCTTATACGAGGACACTGAAGCTTTCTTT
j_call: TRBJ2-7; v_call: TRBV4-3; d_call: -; clone_size: -; cdr3_aa: CASSQAGVSGSYEQYF; cdr3_nt: TGCGCCAGCAGCCAAGCAGGGGTAAGCGGCTCCTACGAGCAGTACTTC
j_call: TRBJ2-7; v_call: TRBV7-9; d_call: TRBD2; clone_size: -; cdr3_aa: CASSLLAGGREQYF; cdr3_nt: TGTGCCAGCAGTTTACTAGCGGGGGGCCGGGAGCAGTACTTC
j_call: TRBJ1-2; v_call: TRBV10-3; d_call: TRBD1; clone_size: once; cdr3_aa: CASTPGQGKIYGYTF; cdr3_nt: TGTGCCAGCACACCGGGACAGGGTAAAATCTATGGCTACACCTTC